This TCR beta chain was sequenced during a study of CXCR3-negative and CXCR3-positive naive CD8 T cells. General observations from the study: Naive cells, whether CXCR3-negative or CXCR3-positive, had similar TRBV-TRBJ usage, while memory cells differed. Sequencing showed both naive subsets with comparably high diversity, and memory CD8+ cells much lower. PBMCs showed partially decreased CXCR3 expression after cryopreservation, and most assays used fresh PBMCs.

The germline V gene has CDR1 MDHEN and CDR2 SYDVKM. The CDR3 extends over 13 amino acids. TRB cDNA libraries were made by UMI-labeled 5' RACE. TCRdb reprocessed the 5' RACE reads, with one entry per CDR3 protein and no DNA. This table lists fewer than 60,000 distinct CDR3 sequences. Notes on this clonotype: As yet, its antigen is unknown.

The sequence was obtained from a human donor in good health. Some clones in this sample may be carry-over from other donors' samples. The sample consisted of memory CD8+ T cells from blood. This sequence joins TRBV28 and TRBJ2-7; absent DNA, TCRdb's TRBD1 call cannot be checked. The CDR3 protein is CASSFRGEYEQYF.